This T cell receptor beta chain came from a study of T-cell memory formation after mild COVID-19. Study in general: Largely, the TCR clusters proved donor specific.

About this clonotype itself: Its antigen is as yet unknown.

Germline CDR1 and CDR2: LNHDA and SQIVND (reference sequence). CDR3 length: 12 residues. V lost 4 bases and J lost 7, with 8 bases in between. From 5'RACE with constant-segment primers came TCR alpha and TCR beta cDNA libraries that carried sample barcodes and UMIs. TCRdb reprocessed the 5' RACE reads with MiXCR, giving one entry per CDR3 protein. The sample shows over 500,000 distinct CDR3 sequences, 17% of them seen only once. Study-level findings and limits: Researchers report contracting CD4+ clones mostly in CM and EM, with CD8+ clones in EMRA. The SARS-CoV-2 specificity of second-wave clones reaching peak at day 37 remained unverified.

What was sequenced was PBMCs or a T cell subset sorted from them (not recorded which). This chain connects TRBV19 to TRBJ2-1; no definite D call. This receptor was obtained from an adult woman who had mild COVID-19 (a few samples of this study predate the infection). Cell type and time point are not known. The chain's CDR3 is CASSTQPNEQFF. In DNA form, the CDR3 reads TGTGCCAGTAGTACCCAACCGAATGAGCAGTTCTTC.